What follows are 14 T cell receptor beta chains derived from one specimen sequenced in a study of STAT5B mutations in CD4+ large granular lymphocyte leukemia. Profiling relied on immunoSEQ multiplex PCR, and the TCRdb table lists in-frame clones only, not all of them. The sample yields 20,000 to 25,000 clones, about 80% seen once. The sequenced material came from CD4+ T cells from blood buffy coats. These receptors were taken from a human donor in good health.

The rearrangement uses TRBV5-4 and TRBJ1-5; 8 bases map to TRBD1. The V and J ends lost 0 bases and 3 bases, in that order; junction bases with no gene match: 2. The CDR3 length is 15 residues. In germline, CDR1 is SGHNT, CDR2 YYREEE (reference sequence). The CDR3 coding sequence is TGTGCCAGCAGCTTGGGGACAGGGTCCAATCAGCCCCAGCATTTT. This codes for CASSLGTGSNQPQHF.

V gene TRBV7-9 combines with J gene TRBJ1-2; D is undetermined. This CDR3 comprises 11 residues. Trimming left V 5 bases short and J 2 bases short, with 3 bases between. The germline V gene has CDR1 SEHNR and CDR2 FQNEAQ (reference sequence). In nucleotides, the CDR3 is TGTGCCAGCAGCCAAAACTATGGCTACACCTTC. This translates into CASSQNYGYTF.

The chain carries TRBV6-5 and TRBJ1-1; D gene uncertain. This CDR3 is built from 13 residues. V was cut by 5 bases and J by 1 base, with 8 bases left in between. Germline V CDR1 and CDR2: MNHEY, SVGAGI. CDR3 coding DNA: TGTGCCAGCAGTAGGCCTGGGAACACTGAAGCTTTCTTT. The encoded protein is CASSRPGNTEAFF.

The J gene is TRBJ2-1, the V gene TRBV6-1; TRBD1 might be the D (5 bases). The CDR3 extends over 15 amino acids. Germline V gives CDR1 MNHNS, CDR2 SASEGT. Trimming took off 4 bases at V and 2 bases at J, with 12 bases between the two ends. The CDR3 DNA sequence: TGTGCCAGCAGTGTTGTAGGGGCGGCCTACAATGAGCAGTTCTTC. This gives the protein CASSVVGAAYNEQFF.

V is TRBV20-1 and J is TRBJ1-4; no clear D. Trimming left V 5 bases short and J 10 bases short, with 8 bases between. Germline values: CDR1 DFQATT, CDR2 SNEGSKA (reference sequence). CDR3 length: 10 residues. CDR3 bases: TGCAGTGCTCGACTTGGAAAACTGTTTTTT. Residues: CSARLGKLFF.

The chain couples TRBV2 to TRBJ2-7; D is possibly TRBD1 or TRBD2 (6 bases each). Trimming took off 7 bases at V and 1 base at J, with 11 bases between the two ends. CDR3 length equals 13 residues. Germline V gene lookup returns CDR1 SNHLY and CDR2 FYNNEI. As DNA, the CDR3 is TGTGCCAGCACGAGGGGGACTTCCTACGAGCAGTACTTC. It is translated as CASTRGTSYEQYF.

The rearrangement uses TRBV10-2 and TRBJ2-2, with D perhaps given as TRBD1 or TRBD2 (5 bases each). Between the trimmed V and J ends, which lost 7 bases and 6 bases, there was a span of 12 bases. CDR1 is WSHSY, CDR2 SAAADI, per germline. The CDR3 covers 13 residues. CDR3 protein: CASTMGRAGELFF. DNA for the CDR3: TGCGCCAGCACCATGGGGCGGGCCGGGGAGCTGTTTTTT.

CDR3 nucleotide sequence: TGTGCCAGCAGCCCAGGGTACAATGAGCAGTTCTTC. Encoded protein: CASSPGYNEQFF. V is TRBV7-9 and J is TRBJ2-1; D may be TRBD1 (5 bases). Trimming cost V 5 bases and J 4 bases, with 6 bases left between them. The CDR3 is made up of 12 amino acids. Germline CDR1 and CDR2: SEHNR and FQNEAQ (reference sequence).

The chain joins TRBV5-1 to TRBJ2-2; 10 bases match TRBD2. From germline, CDR1 is SGHRS and CDR2 YFSETQ. Trimming took 2 bases from V and 0 from J; bases not matched to a gene: 1. The CDR3 has 16 amino acids. The CDR3 here is CASSFLAGANTGELFF. CDR3 bases: TGCGCCAGCAGCTTCCTAGCGGGAGCGAACACCGGGGAGCTGTTTTTT.

The chain couples TRBV5-1 to TRBJ2-6, with D possibly being TRBD1 (6 bases). The CDR3 is 15 residues long. Trimming removed 3 bases from V and 1 base from J, with 8 bases in between. In germline, CDR1 is SGHRS, CDR2 YFSETQ. This CDR3 reads CASSSQGSGANVLTF. In DNA, the CDR3 is TGCGCCAGCAGCTCACAGGGATCTGGGGCCAACGTCCTGACTTTC.

The CDR3 DNA follows: TGCGCCAGCAGCGGCGGGGAGTTTGGGTCCCAAGAGACCCAGTACTTC. Protein sequence: CASSGGEFGSQETQYF. The chain employs TRBV5-1 and TRBJ2-5; possibly TRBD2 for D (6 bases). The CDR3 has 16 amino acids. V shed 4 bases and J shed 1 base, with 17 bases lying between them. CDR1 is SGHRS and CDR2 is YFSETQ in the germline V gene.

This clone was observed a few times. The gene calls are TRBV30 and TRBJ1-1; TRBD1 agrees at 8 bases. The V gene's germline CDR1 is GTSNPN and CDR2 SVGIG (reference sequence). The CDR3 has 13 amino acids. The J segment lost 0 bases and the V segment lost 5 bases, leaving 2 bases of the junction unmatched. CDR3 sequence reads: CAWSRGLNTEAFF. CDR3 coding DNA: TGTGCCTGGTCCAGGGGGCTGAACACTGAAGCTTTCTTT.

The chain couples TRBV11-3 to TRBJ2-2; weak D call: TRBD1 (5 bases). Looked up from germline, CDR1 is SGHNT and CDR2 is YENEEA. The CDR3 extends over 14 amino acids. Trimming stripped 0 bases from V and 4 bases from J, with 6 bases between. CDR3 loop: CASSLDRATGELFF. The CDR3 DNA is TGTGCCAGCAGCTTAGACAGGGCCACCGGGGAGCTGTTTTTT.

The chain links TRBV6-1 to TRBJ2-3, with a tentative D call TRBD1 (6 bases). Germline CDR1 reads MNHNS; CDR2 reads SASEGT. Between the trimmed V and J ends, which lost 6 bases and 1 base, there was a span of 14 bases. The CDR3 is 15 amino acids. CDR3 DNA: TGTGCCAGCAGCGAAACACAGGGAGGCACAGATACGCAGTATTTT. Protein: CASSETQGGTDTQYF.